Listed below are T cell receptor beta chains from one sample, sequenced in a study of blood T cell repertoires in COVID-19. Assay: immunoSEQ multiplex PCR; the TCRdb copy retains only in-frame clones and omits some. The sample shows 270,000 or so clones, approximately 80% of them seen only once. The source material was peripheral blood. The receptors were gathered from an older woman with active or convalescent COVID-19. The CDR3 runs from the conserved cysteine through the conserved F or W. A D gene is named only where the DNA matches it firmly. Clone sizes are given selectively: once, few, many, or a class where the clone is expanded.

NA | TRBJ2-5 | 18 | NA | TRBV11-1 | CASSLARGSRSSEETQYF | TGTGCCAGCAGCTTAGCAAGAGGCTCAAGGTCCTCGGAAGAGACCCAGTACTTC
NA | TRBJ1-2 | 16 | TRBD1 | TRBV27 | CASSLSWSQGNYGYTF | TGTGCCAGCAGTTTATCGTGGTCACAGGGGAACTATGGCTACACCTTC
NA | TRBJ2-7 | 16 | NA | TRBV3-1/TRBV3-2 | CASSQFIGQSSSEQYF | TGTGCCAGCAGCCAATTCATCGGACAGAGCAGTAGCGAGCAGTACTTC
once | TRBJ2-2 | 16 | NA | TRBV9 | CASSVVGDTNTGELFF | TGTGCCAGCAGCGTAGTGGGGGACACGAACACCGGGGAGCTGTTTTTT
NA | TRBJ2-7 | 14 | NA | TRBV6-5 | CASSWVGGDVEQYF | TGTGCCAGCAGTTGGGTAGGGGGGGACGTCGAGCAGTACTTC
NA | TRBJ2-5 | 17 | TRBD2 | TRBV4-3 | CASSQDRSGGAFRTQYF | TGCGCCAGCAGCCAAGATCGGAGCGGGGGGGCTTTCCGGACCCAGTACTTC
NA | TRBJ1-3 | 18 | TRBD1 | TRBV5-6 | CASSLGGTGPISGNTIYF | TGTGCCAGCAGCTTAGGGGGGACAGGGCCAATCTCTGGAAACACCATATATTTT
few | TRBJ1-2 | 13 | TRBD1 | TRBV2 | CASSEWTGTGYTF | TGTGCCAGCAGTGAATGGACAGGGACTGGCTACACCTTC
once | TRBJ2-5 | 14 | NA | TRBV4-2 | CASSQDRTVETQYF | TGTGCCAGCAGCCAAGATCGGACAGTGGAGACCCAGTACTTC
NA | TRBJ2-1 | 14 | NA | TRBV7-9 | CASSLGGLGNEQFF | TGTGCCAGCAGCTTAGGAGGGCTTGGGAATGAGCAGTTCTTC
few | TRBJ2-7 | 15 | TRBD1 | TRBV27 | CASSLKGQGAYEQYF | TGTGCCAGCAGTTTAAAAGGACAGGGGGCCTACGAGCAGTACTTC
NA | TRBJ2-5 | 15 | TRBD1 | TRBV10-3 | CAISDPQGEQETQYF | TGTGCCATCAGTGACCCACAGGGGGAACAAGAGACCCAGTACTTC
NA | TRBJ1-6 | 15 | TRBD1 | TRBV18 | CASSPSRDSNSPLHF | TGTGCCAGCTCACCGAGCAGGGACAGTAATTCACCCCTCCACTTT
few | TRBJ2-7 | 14 | NA | TRBV6-1 | CASSEATTAYEQYF | TGTGCCAGCAGTGAAGCGACGACAGCCTACGAGCAGTACTTC
NA | TRBJ1-6 | 14 | TRBD1 | TRBV2 | CASRDRVSGSPLHF | TGTGCCAGCAGAGACAGGGTTTCCGGTTCACCCCTCCACTTT
NA | TRBJ2-5 | 12 | NA | TRBV3-1/TRBV3-2 | CASSPGIPAQYF | TGTGCCAGCAGCCCCGGTATACCGGCCCAGTACTTC
NA | TRBJ2-3 | 17 | NA | TRBV4-2 | CASSPRAHGAGTDTQYF | TGTGCCAGCAGCCCCCGGGCCCATGGAGCGGGCACAGATACGCAGTATTTT
NA | TRBJ1-1 | 15 | TRBD1 | TRBV5-6 | CASSFWGQAGTEAFF | TGTGCCAGCAGCTTTTGGGGACAGGCGGGCACTGAAGCTTTCTTT
NA | TRBJ1-5 | 15 | NA | TRBV6-4 | CASSGWDIFNQPQHF | TGTGCCAGCAGCGGTTGGGACATTTTCAATCAGCCCCAGCATTTT
NA | TRBJ1-1 | 13 | NA | TRBV10-3 | CAISVPPGTEAFF | TGTGCCATCAGTGTCCCGCCGGGGACTGAAGCTTTCTTT
NA | TRBJ2-2 | 13 | NA | TRBV12-3/TRBV12-4 | CASSAGLTGELFF | TGTGCCAGCAGTGCTGGACTCACCGGGGAGCTGTTTTTT
NA | TRBJ2-3 | 17 | TRBD2 | TRBV7-9 | CASSPGGSGGAADTQYF | TGTGCCAGCAGCCCCGGGGGTAGCGGGGGGGCCGCAGATACGCAGTATTTT
NA | TRBJ2-7 | 16 | NA | TRBV5-6 | CASSLTPAGSGYEQYF | TGTGCCAGCAGCTTGACGCCCGCGGGATCAGGCTACGAGCAGTACTTC
NA | TRBJ1-2 | 14 | NA | TRBV7-2 | CASSREGHSYGYTF | TGTGCCAGCAGCCGGGAGGGGCATTCTTATGGCTACACCTTC
NA | TRBJ2-7 | 14 | TRBD2 | TRBV19 | CASSPTSGGYEQYF | TGTGCCAGTAGTCCGACTAGCGGGGGATACGAGCAGTACTTC
few | TRBJ2-3 | 14 | TRBD2 | TRBV11-2 | CASRRGGGTDTQYF | TGTGCCAGCAGGCGCGGGGGAGGGACAGATACGCAGTATTTT
NA | TRBJ1-1 | 14 | NA | TRBV6-1 | CASSETGLNTEAFF | TGTGCCAGCAGTGAAACAGGGTTGAACACTGAAGCTTTCTTT
NA | TRBJ2-3 | 16 | TRBD2 | TRBV6-1 | CASSEWLELAEDTQYF | TGTGCCAGCAGTGAGTGGTTGGAACTAGCGGAAGATACGCAGTATTTT
NA | TRBJ1-1 | 14 | TRBD1 | TRBV27 | CASSFDRGSTEAFF | TGTGCCAGCAGTTTCGACAGGGGTAGCACTGAAGCTTTCTTT
few | TRBJ1-4 | 12 | NA | TRBV6-5 | CASNRVNEKLFF | TGTGCCAGCAACAGGGTAAATGAAAAACTGTTTTTT
NA | TRBJ1-6 | 15 | TRBD1 | TRBV5-1 | CASSYRGSDNSPLHF | TGCGCCAGCAGCTACAGGGGTTCTGATAATTCACCCCTCCACTTT
NA | TRBJ1-2 | 17 | NA | TRBV11-2 | CASSLDSGANRGYGYTF | TGTGCCAGCAGCTTAGATTCAGGAGCTAATCGGGGCTATGGCTACACCTTC
NA | TRBJ2-7 | 16 | TRBD2 | TRBV11-2 | CASSPQLAGIVAEQYF | TGTGCCAGCAGCCCCCAACTAGCGGGGATTGTTGCCGAGCAGTACTTC
NA | TRBJ1-6 | 13 | TRBD1 | TRBV12-3/TRBV12-4 | CASSRQGGSPLHF | TGTGCCAGCAGTCGACAGGGCGGGTCACCCCTCCACTTT
once | TRBJ1-1 | 14 | NA | TRBV25-1 | CASSSLGQNTEAFF | TGTGCCAGCAGTTCCCTAGGCCAGAACACTGAAGCTTTCTTT
NA | TRBJ2-1 | 15 | TRBD2 | TRBV7-9 | CASSWTSGVYNEQFF | TGTGCCAGCAGCTGGACTAGCGGGGTCTACAATGAGCAGTTCTTC
NA | TRBJ2-1 | 15 | TRBD2 | TRBV6-5 | CASSLPGLAFNEQFF | TGTGCCAGCAGCCTACCGGGACTAGCTTTCAATGAGCAGTTCTTC
NA | TRBJ2-4 | 18 | TRBD1 | TRBV2 | CASSEPSGQGLAKNIQYF | TGTGCCAGCAGTGAACCGTCGGGACAGGGGTTAGCCAAAAACATTCAGTACTTC
NA | TRBJ2-2 | 14 | TRBD1 | TRBV7-3 | CASSYRGSTGELFF | TGTGCCAGCAGCTACAGGGGTAGCACCGGGGAGCTGTTTTTT
few | TRBJ1-2 | 14 | TRBD1 | TRBV14 | CASSHRQGGNGYTF | TGTGCCAGCAGCCACCGACAGGGCGGTAATGGCTACACCTTC
NA | TRBJ1-2 | 15 | NA | TRBV6-5 | CASSRTDRGGYGYTF | TGTGCCAGCAGCCGGACCGACAGAGGGGGCTATGGCTACACCTTC
NA | TRBJ1-1 | 15 | TRBD1 | TRBV5-5 | CASSWGDRVNTEAFF | TGTGCCAGCAGCTGGGGGGACAGGGTGAACACTGAAGCTTTCTTT
once | TRBJ2-5 | 14 | NA | TRBV19 | CASSVRELSETQYF | TGTGCCAGTAGTGTTCGGGAGTTATCGGAGACCCAGTACTTC
NA | TRBJ1-5 | 14 | NA | TRBV6-5 | CASSPPGRGQPQHF | TGTGCCAGCAGTCCCCCCGGCAGGGGACAGCCCCAGCATTTT
NA | TRBJ2-1 | 12 | NA | TRBV19 | CACRGAGIGQFF | TGTGCCTGCCGGGGGGCCGGAATAGGGCAGTTCTTC
NA | TRBJ1-2 | 13 | NA | TRBV6-1 | CASSEEQGFGYTF | TGTGCCAGCAGTGAAGAACAGGGTTTTGGCTACACCTTC
NA | TRBJ2-7 | 13 | NA | TRBV19 | CASSTGDSYEQYF | TGTGCCAGTAGTACCGGGGATTCCTACGAGCAGTACTTC
NA | TRBJ2-6 | 17 | NA | TRBV9 | CASSTETGRSGANVLTF | TGTGCCAGCAGCACCGAAACAGGGCGCTCTGGGGCCAACGTCCTGACTTTC
NA | TRBJ1-2 | 15 | TRBD1 | TRBV4-1 | CASSPGGTVRRGYTF | TGCGCCAGCAGCCCGGGAGGGACAGTAAGGAGGGGCTACACCTTC
NA | TRBJ2-1 | 14 | TRBD2 | TRBV3-1/TRBV3-2 | CASSHPGLSNEQFF | TGTGCCAGCAGCCACCCGGGACTATCTAATGAGCAGTTCTTC
NA | TRBJ1-5 | 15 | NA | TRBV19 | CASSIEGLSNQPQHF | TGTGCCAGTAGTATAGAGGGGCTTAGCAATCAGCCCCAGCATTTT
NA | TRBJ1-4 | 18 | TRBD1 | TRBV6-1 | CASSEAWTGFATNEKLFF | TGTGCCAGCAGTGAAGCCTGGACAGGGTTTGCAACTAATGAAAAACTGTTTTTT
once | TRBJ1-1 | 17 | NA | TRBV18 | CASSNAGGYLIRTEAFF | TGTGCCAGCTCAAATGCCGGGGGGTATTTGATCAGGACTGAAGCTTTCTTT
NA | TRBJ2-2 | 16 | TRBD2 | TRBV7-8 | CASSSSGGANTGELFF | TGTGCCAGCAGCTCCAGCGGGGGAGCGAACACCGGGGAGCTGTTTTTT